Following are 29 T cell receptor beta chains from one sample sequenced in a study of blood T cells in healthy people across ages. Then a second PCR, running roughly 7 to 11 cycles, was carried out with a sample-barcoded 5' primer and a J-beta primer mix. TCRdb analysed the 5' RACE reads with MiXCR anew, one entry per CDR3 protein. The sample holds about 800,000 distinct CDR3 sequences, about three fifths seen once. The sequenced sample consisted of blood. The receptors were gathered from a young man in good health.

The chain employs TRBV5-1 and TRBJ1-2, with 8 bases that match TRBD1. This CDR3 has 14 amino acids. Germline V gene data show CDR1 as SGHRS and CDR2 as YFSETQ. The ends lost 4 bases at V and 8 bases at J; junction bases unmatched: 10. The CDR3 nucleotides read TGCGCCAGCAGCGGAGACAGGGGAAACGGGGGCTACACCTTC. Its translation is CASSGDRGNGGYTF.

This clonotype was picked up a small number of times. The CDR3 loop reads CSVGGGQAGGYTF. The CDR3 DNA follows: TGCAGCGTTGGAGGGGGACAGGCTGGAGGCTACACCTTC. The chain has TRBV29-1 and TRBJ1-2; the match to TRBD1 covers 8 bases. With 4 bases clipped from V and 8 bases from J, the junction kept 9 bases outside the gene matches. The CDR3 runs 13 residues. Germline loops: CDR1 SQVTM, CDR2 ANQGSEA. Based on the CDR3 plus reference TRBV29-1 and TRBJ1-2, the full variable domain is SAVISQKPSRDICQRGTSLTIQCQVDSQVTMMFWYRQQPGQSLTLIATANQGSEATYESGFVIDKFPISRPNLTFSTLTVSNMSPEDSSIYLCSVGGGQAGGYTFGSGTRLTVV.

The rearrangement uses TRBV20-1 and TRBJ2-7, with TRBD2 matching 7 bases. Germline lookup yields CDR1 DFQATT and CDR2 SNEGSKA (reference sequence). The junction had 17 bases not matched to a gene; V was cut back by 5 bases and J by 7 bases. The CDR3 consists of 15 residues. Written as DNA, the CDR3 is TGCAGTGCTCGGGACCGACCGTGGGGGACTACGGAGCAGTACTTC. Translation gives CSARDRPWGTTEQYF.

The table lists this clonotype with a few counts. The rearrangement uses TRBV2 and TRBJ2-4; TRBD1 is a possible D gene (5 bases). The DNA matches TRBJ2-5 better at its end, which makes the J call doubtful. The CDR3 extends over 15 amino acids. Germline V gene lookup returns CDR1 SNHLY and CDR2 FYNNEI. This CDR3 reads CASSDDKGIQETQYF. The CDR3 DNA sequence: TGTGCCAGCAGTGATGATAAGGGGATACAAGAGACCCAGTACTTC.

This clonotype was seen a few times. This chain joins TRBV3-1 and TRBJ2-1, with D possibly being TRBD2 (6 bases). V lost 5 bases and J lost 9, with 20 bases in between. This CDR3 has 15 amino acids. Germline V gene data show CDR1 as LGHDT and CDR2 as YNNKEL (reference sequence). The DNA for the CDR3 is TGTGCCAGCAGCATAAACGGACTACCCTTCGGTGAGCAGTTCTTC. It translates to CASSINGLPFGEQFF.

Concerning this clonotype: A much larger clone lies a single base off, so this may be a read error. The chain is built from TRBV20-1 and TRBJ1-2, with D perhaps TRBD1 (5 bases). Germline values: CDR1 DFQATT, CDR2 SNEGSKA (reference sequence). The CDR3 has 14 amino acids. V lost 3 bases and J 3 bases, leaving 14 bases between the germline ends. CDR3 residues: CSASRTAGDYGYTF. The CDR3 DNA reads TGCAGTGCTAGTAGGACGGCGGGGGACTATGGCTACACCTTC.

This clonotype was picked up a small number of times. The gene calls are TRBV7-2 and TRBJ2-1; TRBD1 aligns across 7 bases. With 5 bases clipped from V and 1 base from J, the junction kept 5 bases outside the gene matches. The CDR3 runs 15 residues. Per the germline V gene, CDR1 is SGHTA and CDR2 is FQGNSA. In DNA form, the CDR3 reads TGTGCCAGCAGCCGGGACAGTAATTCCTACAATGAGCAGTTCTTC. It yields the protein CASSRDSNSYNEQFF. Together with reference TRBV7-2 and TRBJ2-1, the CDR3 gives the full variable domain: GAGVSQSPSNKVTEKGKDVELRCDPISGHTALYWYRQSLGQGLEFLIYFQGNSAPDKSGLPSDRFSAERTGGSVSTLTIQRTQQEDSAVYLCASSRDSNSYNEQFFGPGTRLTVL.

This clonotype was seen a few times. CDR3 nucleotides: TGTGCCAGCAGCTTGGGAGGGGGTGGGCCCGAGCAGTACTTC. Translation gives CASSLGGGGPEQYF. The J gene is TRBJ2-7, the V gene TRBV7-9, with D possibly matching TRBD2 (7 bases). The length of the CDR3 is 14 residues. Trimming cost V 3 bases and J 6 bases, with 15 bases left between them. Germline values: CDR1 SEHNR, CDR2 FQNEAQ (reference sequence).

The rearrangement uses TRBV7-2 and TRBJ2-7; either TRBD1 or TRBD2 may supply D (5 bases each). From germline, CDR1 is SGHTA and CDR2 FQGNSA. The CDR3 totals 14 residues. V was pared by 5 bases and J by 1 base, with 12 bases between. The DNA of the CDR3 is TGTGCCAGCAGCCGGGACCACGGGTCCTACGAGCAGTACTTC. Protein: CASSRDHGSYEQYF.

About this clonotype: One end of the junction fails to match germline, which may point to a read error. This chain connects TRBV29-1 to TRBJ2-1, with 10 bases aligning to TRBD2. This CDR3 has 13 residues. Germline V CDR1 and CDR2: SQVTM, ANQGSEA. The CDR3 spells CGVGLAESNEQFF. CDR3 nucleotides: TGCGGCGTTGGACTAGCGGAAAGCAATGAGCAGTTCTTC.

The DNA for the CDR3 is TGCGGATTACTACGGGACTCTGATATCTACGAGCAGTACTTC. It codes for CGLLRDSDIYEQYF. The V gene is TRBV20-1, the J gene TRBJ2-7, with a tentative D call TRBD2 (6 bases). Per germline, CDR1 DFQATT and CDR2 SNEGSKA (reference sequence). The CDR3 covers 14 residues.

At least ten counts were recorded for this clonotype. The J gene is TRBJ2-1, the V gene TRBV30; 7 bases align to TRBD2. The CDR3 runs 12 residues. Germline V lookup: CDR1 GTSNPN, CDR2 SVGIG (reference sequence). V shed 2 bases and J 12 bases; nucleotides not matched to a gene: 7. The CDR3 region has the DNA TGTGCCTGGAGTCCGGCGGGGGATGGGCAGTTCTTC. Translated, it gives CAWSPAGDGQFF.

The J gene is TRBJ2-7, the V gene TRBV20-1; possibly TRBD1 or TRBD2 for D (5 bases each). Germline CDR1 DFQATT, CDR2 SNEGSKA (reference sequence). Between the trimmed V and J ends, which lost 2 bases and 1 base, there was a span of 12 bases. The CDR3 extends over 14 amino acids. CDR3: CSARTRDGSYEQYF. For the CDR3, the DNA is TGCAGTGCTAGAACCCGGGACGGGTCCTACGAGCAGTACTTC.

The CDR3 loop is CASSEFLGLAGAKDEQYF. CDR3 DNA sequence: TGTGCCAGCAGTGAATTTTTGGGACTAGCGGGAGCTAAGGACGAGCAGTACTTC. The V call is TRBV6-1, the J call TRBJ2-7, with 14 bases fitting TRBD2. Trimming took 2 bases from V and 5 from J; bases not matched to a gene: 11. The CDR3 spans 18 residues. The V gene's germline CDR1 is MNHNS and CDR2 SASEGT.

This clonotype was counted a single time. The rearrangement links TRBV11-2 to TRBJ2-5; perhaps TRBD2 as D (5 bases). The DNA end lines up better with TRBJ2-7; the J call may be wrong. The CDR3 spans 14 residues. Germline V gene sequence: CDR1 SGHAT, CDR2 FQNNGV. CDR3 sequence: CASSFSANSYEQYF. The DNA of the CDR3 is TGTGCCAGCAGCTTTAGCGCAAACTCCTACGAGCAGTACTTC.

The J gene is TRBJ1-5, the V gene TRBV12-3 or TRBV12-4; a weak D match, TRBD1 (5 bases). Trimming stripped 5 bases from V and 0 bases from J, with 11 bases between. The CDR3 totals 15 residues. CDR3 sequence: CASSKDTNSNQPQHF. In DNA, the CDR3 is TGTGCCAGCAGTAAGGACACGAATAGCAATCAGCCCCAGCATTTT.

Only one count was recorded for this clonotype. Here the CDR3 DNA reads TGTGCCATAACAGGGGGCGTTCGCTATGGCTACACCTTC. Translated: CAITGGVRYGYTF. The chain joins TRBV7-9 to TRBJ1-2, with 9 bases aligning to TRBD1. Germline lookup yields CDR1 SEHNR and CDR2 FQNEAQ (reference sequence). V trimming: 10 bases; J trimming: 4 bases; junction bases outside the gene matches: 7. The CDR3 is made up of 13 amino acids.

CDR3 in amino acids: CASSYGQGGDSPLHF. As DNA, the CDR3 is TGTGCCAGCAGTTATGGCCAGGGTGGGGATTCACCCCTCCACTTT. This chain connects TRBV6-5 to TRBJ1-6, with D possibly TRBD1 on 5 matching bases. This CDR3 has 15 amino acids. With 3 bases removed from V and 8 bases from J, the gap between germline ends came to 14 bases. Germline values: CDR1 MNHEY, CDR2 SVGAGI.

The chain combines TRBV28 with TRBJ1-2, with D possibly matching TRBD1 (5 bases). The ends were cut back, 6 bases at V and 6 bases at J, with 20 bases in the middle. The CDR3 length is 15 residues. CDR1 is MDHEN, CDR2 SYDVKM, per germline. The CDR3 reads CASSQYQGFLDGYTF. Here the CDR3 DNA reads TGTGCCAGCAGCCAATACCAGGGTTTTCTGGATGGCTACACCTTC.

This clonotype was seen only a few times. The chain links TRBV4-2 to TRBJ1-1, with 8 bases that match TRBD1. After removal of 1 base from V and 4 bases from J, the junction contained 5 bases not matched to a gene. Germline V lookup: CDR1 LGHNA, CDR2 YNFKEQ. The CDR3 extends over 15 amino acids. The CDR3 region has the DNA TGTGCCAGCAGCCAAGTCAGACAGGGGAGCACTGAAGCTTTCTTT. Its protein product is CASSQVRQGSTEAFF.

This clonotype was recorded at least ten times. The genes are TRBV7-6 and TRBJ2-5, with unresolved D. The CDR3 is 12 residues long. Per germline, CDR1 SGHVS and CDR2 FNYEAQ. Trimming removed 5 bases at V and 7 bases at J, with 11 bases between. In DNA form, the CDR3 reads TGTGCCAGCAGCCCCACAACCGGGACCCAGTACTTC. The encoded protein is CASSPTTGTQYF.

V gene TRBV4-1 combines with J gene TRBJ1-1; no reliable D call. The germline CDR1 and CDR2 sequences are MGHRA and YSYEKL. The CDR3 is 13 residues long. V lost 3 bases, J lost 2 bases, and 7 bases lay in between. CDR3 in DNA: TGCGCCAGCAGCCACCCGGGTAACACTGAAGCTTTCTTT. As protein: CASSHPGNTEAFF.

The J gene is TRBJ2-7, the V gene TRBV7-2, with D perhaps matching TRBD2 (6 bases). This CDR3 spans 15 amino acids. CDR1 and CDR2 (germline): SGHTA, FQGNSA. V was shortened by 5 bases and J by 0 bases, with 14 bases between the two germline ends. This CDR3 is CASSRSAGSSYEQYF. As DNA, the CDR3 is TGTGCCAGCAGCCGCAGCGCGGGGAGCTCCTACGAGCAGTACTTC.

The rearrangement uses TRBV20-1 and TRBJ1-2, with D perhaps matching TRBD1 (5 bases). V was shortened by 7 bases and J by 8 bases, with 14 bases between the two germline ends. The CDR3 spans 11 residues. CDR1 is DFQATT and CDR2 is SNEGSKA in the germline V gene (reference sequence). The CDR3 is CSVGPGSGYTF. The CDR3 coding sequence is TGCAGTGTCGGTCCAGGGTCGGGCTACACCTTC.

The chain joins TRBV10-3 to TRBJ1-2; no clear D. Germline assignment: CDR1 ENHRY and CDR2 SYGVKD. V was clipped by 6 bases and J by 3 bases, with 5 bases between them. This CDR3 spans 11 amino acids. The CDR3, as DNA: TGTGCCATCAGGAAGGACTATGGCTACACCTTC. Its translation is CAIRKDYGYTF.

The V gene is TRBV29-1, the J gene TRBJ2-7; TRBD1 might be the D (6 bases). The CDR3 loop spans 12 amino acids. Germline CDR1 SQVTM, CDR2 ANQGSEA. V was trimmed by 5 bases and J by 5 bases, leaving 13 bases between them. CDR3 sequence (DNA): TGCAGCGTTACGGGACAAGGCCACGAGCAGTACTTC. Its translation is CSVTGQGHEQYF.

The chain carries TRBV7-9 and TRBJ2-1; D is ambiguous. Germline V gene sequence: CDR1 SEHNR, CDR2 FQNEAQ (reference sequence). This CDR3 spans 13 amino acids. Deletions cut 1 base from V and 15 bases from J, with 16 bases between. This CDR3 reads CASSLEAAGRWFF. The CDR3 DNA sequence: TGTGCCAGCAGCTTAGAGGCGGCAGGCAGGTGGTTCTTC.

V gene TRBV29-1 combines with J gene TRBJ2-1, with 16 positions matching TRBD2. Germline CDR1 reads SQVTM; CDR2 reads ANQGSEA. The CDR3 runs 16 residues. V lost 8 bases and J lost 6; bases outside the gene matches: 10. The CDR3 DNA follows: TGCAGCCACGCCGGGACTAGCGGGGGGGCCGCCAATGAGCAGTTCTTC. This sequence encodes CSHAGTSGGAANEQFF.

The sample holds a few counts of this clonotype. V and J are TRBV7-9 and TRBJ2-4; 10 bases line up with TRBD1. The DNA end favors TRBJ2-7, so the J call may be wrong. This CDR3 has 16 residues. CDR1 is SEHNR and CDR2 is FQNEAQ in the germline V gene (reference sequence). The CDR3: CASSLGPGQGSYEQYF. CDR3 nucleotide sequence: TGTGCCAGCAGCTTAGGTCCGGGACAGGGGTCCTACGAGCAGTACTTC.